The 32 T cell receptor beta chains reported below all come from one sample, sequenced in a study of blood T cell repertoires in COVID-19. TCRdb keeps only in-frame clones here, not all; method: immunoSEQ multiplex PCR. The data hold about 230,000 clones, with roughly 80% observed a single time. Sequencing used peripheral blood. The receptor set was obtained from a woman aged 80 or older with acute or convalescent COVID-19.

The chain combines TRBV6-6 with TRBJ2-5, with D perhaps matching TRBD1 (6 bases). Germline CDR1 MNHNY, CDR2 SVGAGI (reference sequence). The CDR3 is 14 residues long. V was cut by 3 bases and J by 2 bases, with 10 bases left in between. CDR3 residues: CASSYWTVQETQYF. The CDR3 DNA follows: TGTGCCAGCAGTTATTGGACAGTGCAAGAGACCCAGTACTTC.

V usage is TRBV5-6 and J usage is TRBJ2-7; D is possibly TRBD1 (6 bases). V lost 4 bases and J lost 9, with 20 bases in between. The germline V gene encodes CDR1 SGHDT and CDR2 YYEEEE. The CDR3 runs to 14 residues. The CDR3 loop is CASSTGTPAEVQYF. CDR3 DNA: TGTGCCAGCAGCACCGGGACACCTGCCGAAGTGCAGTACTTC.

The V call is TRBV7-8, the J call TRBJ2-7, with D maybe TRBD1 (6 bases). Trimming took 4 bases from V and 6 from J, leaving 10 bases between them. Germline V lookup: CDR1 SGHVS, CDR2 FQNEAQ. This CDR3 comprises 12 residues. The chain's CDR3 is CASSSGQIEQYF. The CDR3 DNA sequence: TGTGCCAGCAGCTCCGGACAGATCGAGCAGTACTTC.

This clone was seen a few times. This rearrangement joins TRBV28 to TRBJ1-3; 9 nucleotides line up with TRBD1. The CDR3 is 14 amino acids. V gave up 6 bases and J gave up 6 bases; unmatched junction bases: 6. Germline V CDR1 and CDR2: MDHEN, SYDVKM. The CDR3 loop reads CASSPTGGTNTIYF. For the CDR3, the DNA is TGTGCCAGCAGCCCCACAGGGGGCACAAACACCATATATTTT.

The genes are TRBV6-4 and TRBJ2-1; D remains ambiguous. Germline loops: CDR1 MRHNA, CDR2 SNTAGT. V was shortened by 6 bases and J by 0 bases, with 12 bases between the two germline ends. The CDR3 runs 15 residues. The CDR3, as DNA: TGTGCCAGCAGCGACACCGCCAGCTCCTACAATGAGCAGTTCTTC. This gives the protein CASSDTASSYNEQFF.

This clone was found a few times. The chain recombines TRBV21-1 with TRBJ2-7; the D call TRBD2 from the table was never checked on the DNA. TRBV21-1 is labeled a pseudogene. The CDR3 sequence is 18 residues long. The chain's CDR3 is CASSKGPTATSGSHEQYF. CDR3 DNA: TGTGCCAGCAGCAAAGGCCCTACTGCCACTAGCGGGAGCCACGAGCAGTACTTC.

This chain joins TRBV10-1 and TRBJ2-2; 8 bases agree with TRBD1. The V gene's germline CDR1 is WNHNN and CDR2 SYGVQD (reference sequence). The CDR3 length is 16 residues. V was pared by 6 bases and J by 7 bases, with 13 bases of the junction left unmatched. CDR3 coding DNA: TGCGCCAGCAGCGGCAGGGCCGGGACAGGTCTCGGGGAGCTGTTTTTT. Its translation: CASSGRAGTGLGELFF.

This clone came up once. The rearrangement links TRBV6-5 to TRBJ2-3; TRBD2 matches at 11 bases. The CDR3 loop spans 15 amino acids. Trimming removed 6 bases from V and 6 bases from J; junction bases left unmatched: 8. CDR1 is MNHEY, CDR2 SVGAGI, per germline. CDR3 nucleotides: TGTGCCAGCAGGAAGACTAGCGGGGTCCAGGATACGCAGTATTTT. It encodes CASRKTSGVQDTQYF.

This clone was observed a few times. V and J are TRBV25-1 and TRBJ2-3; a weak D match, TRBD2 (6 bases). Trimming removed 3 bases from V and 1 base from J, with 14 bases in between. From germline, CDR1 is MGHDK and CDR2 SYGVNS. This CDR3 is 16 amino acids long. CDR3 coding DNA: TGTGCCAGCAGTGATCGAGCGGGCGTGGGCACAGATACGCAGTATTTT. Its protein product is CASSDRAGVGTDTQYF.

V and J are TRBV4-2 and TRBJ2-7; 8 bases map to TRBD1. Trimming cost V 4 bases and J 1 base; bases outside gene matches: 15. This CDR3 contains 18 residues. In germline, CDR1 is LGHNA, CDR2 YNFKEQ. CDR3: CASSRSYTTDRGSYEQYF. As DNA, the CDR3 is TGTGCCAGCAGCCGATCCTACACCACCGACAGGGGTTCCTACGAGCAGTACTTC.

CDR3 sequence: CASSEAARTGTNTGELFF. In DNA form, the CDR3 reads TGTGCCAGCAGTGAAGCGGCGCGGACAGGCACGAACACCGGGGAGCTGTTTTTT. The chain employs TRBV2 and TRBJ2-2; 7 positions agree with TRBD1. The length of the CDR3 is 18 residues. Trimming removed 0 bases from V and 0 bases from J; junction bases left unmatched: 7. Germline V gene lookup returns CDR1 SNHLY and CDR2 FYNNEI. The full variable domain, with the rest looked up from reference TRBV2 and TRBJ2-2, is EPEVTQTPSHQVTQMGQEVILRCVPISNHLYFYWYRQILGQKVEFLVSFYNNEISEKSEIFDDQFSVERPDGSNFTLKIRSTKLEDSAMYFCASSEAARTGTNTGELFFGEGSRLTVL.

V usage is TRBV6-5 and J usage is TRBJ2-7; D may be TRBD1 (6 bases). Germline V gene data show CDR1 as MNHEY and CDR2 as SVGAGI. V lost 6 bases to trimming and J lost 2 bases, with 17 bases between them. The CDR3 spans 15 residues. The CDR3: CASRPGHLSTYEQYF. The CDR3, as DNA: TGTGCCAGCAGACCGGGACACCTATCTACCTACGAGCAGTACTTC.

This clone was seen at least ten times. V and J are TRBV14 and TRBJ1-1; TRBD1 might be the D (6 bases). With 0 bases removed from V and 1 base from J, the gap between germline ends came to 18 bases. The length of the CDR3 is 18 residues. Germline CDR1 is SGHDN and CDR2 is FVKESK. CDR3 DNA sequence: TGTGCCAGCAGCCAAGATTTCTGGGGGCAGGGAAGGAACACTGAAGCTTTCTTT. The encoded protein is CASSQDFWGQGRNTEAFF.

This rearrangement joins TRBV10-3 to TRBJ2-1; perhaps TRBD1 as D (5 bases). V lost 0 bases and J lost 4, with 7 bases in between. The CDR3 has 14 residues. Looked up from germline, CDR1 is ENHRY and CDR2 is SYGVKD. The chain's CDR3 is CAISESQEYNEQFF. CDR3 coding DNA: TGTGCCATCAGTGAGTCACAGGAATACAATGAGCAGTTCTTC.

CDR3: CAGQYWGVSNQPQHF. The DNA for the CDR3 is TGTGCCGGTCAATATTGGGGAGTTAGCAATCAGCCCCAGCATTTT. The chain carries TRBV6-4 and TRBJ1-5; D is ambiguous. Germline CDR1 is MRHNA and CDR2 is SNTAGT. The CDR3 is 15 residues long. Trimming took 11 bases from V and 0 from J, leaving 17 bases between them.

The CDR3 loop is CASSPRTGEYTEAFF. CDR3 sequence (DNA): TGCGCCAGCAGCCCCCGGACAGGGGAGTACACTGAAGCTTTCTTT. V is TRBV5-1 and J is TRBJ1-1, with TRBD1 identical over 9 bases. Trimming cost V 4 bases and J 3 bases; bases outside gene matches: 7. Germline CDR1 SGHRS, CDR2 YFSETQ. The CDR3 is made up of 15 amino acids.

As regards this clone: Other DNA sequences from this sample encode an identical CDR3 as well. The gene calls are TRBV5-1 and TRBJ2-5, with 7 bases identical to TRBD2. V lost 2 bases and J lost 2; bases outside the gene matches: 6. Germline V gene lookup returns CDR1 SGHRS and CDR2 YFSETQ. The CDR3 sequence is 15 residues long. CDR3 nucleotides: TGCGCCAGCAGCTTAGGGCAGGGAGGGCAAGAGACCCAGTACTTC. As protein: CASSLGQGGQETQYF.

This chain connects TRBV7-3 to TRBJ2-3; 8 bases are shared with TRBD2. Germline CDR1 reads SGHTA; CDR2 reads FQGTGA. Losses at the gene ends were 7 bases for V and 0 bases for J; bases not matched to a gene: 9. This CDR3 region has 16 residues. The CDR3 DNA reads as TGTGCCAGCACCCAGATACTAGCGGCTAGCACAGATACGCAGTATTTT. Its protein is CASTQILAASTDTQYF.

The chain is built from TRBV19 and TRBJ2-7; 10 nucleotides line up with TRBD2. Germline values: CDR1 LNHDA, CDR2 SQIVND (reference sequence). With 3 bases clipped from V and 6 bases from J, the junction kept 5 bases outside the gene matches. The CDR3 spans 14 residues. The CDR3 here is CASSMVAGGVEQYF. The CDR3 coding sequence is TGTGCCAGTAGTATGGTAGCGGGAGGTGTCGAGCAGTACTTC.

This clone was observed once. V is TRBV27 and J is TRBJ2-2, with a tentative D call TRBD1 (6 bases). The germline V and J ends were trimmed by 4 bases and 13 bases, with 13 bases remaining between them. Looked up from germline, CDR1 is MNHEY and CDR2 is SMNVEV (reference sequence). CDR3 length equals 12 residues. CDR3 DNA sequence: TGTGCCAGCAGTTCTTTAGGGGGAAGGCTGTTTTTT. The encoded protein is CASSSLGGRLFF.

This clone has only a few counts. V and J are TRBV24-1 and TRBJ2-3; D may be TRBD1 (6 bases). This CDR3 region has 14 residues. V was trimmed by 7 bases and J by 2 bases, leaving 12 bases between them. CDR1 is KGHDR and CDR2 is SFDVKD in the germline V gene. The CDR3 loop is CATSGTGYTDTQYF. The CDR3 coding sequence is TGTGCCACCAGCGGAACAGGGTACACAGATACGCAGTATTTT.

The CDR3 sequence: CASSHTGQSYGYTF. The CDR3 DNA reads TGTGCCAGCAGCCACACGGGACAGTCTTATGGCTACACCTTC. The chain combines TRBV14 with TRBJ1-2; 7 bases align to TRBD1. CDR1 SGHDN and CDR2 FVKESK come from the germline V gene. CDR3 size: 14 residues. The junction had 6 bases not matched to a gene; V was cut back by 3 bases and J by 5 bases.

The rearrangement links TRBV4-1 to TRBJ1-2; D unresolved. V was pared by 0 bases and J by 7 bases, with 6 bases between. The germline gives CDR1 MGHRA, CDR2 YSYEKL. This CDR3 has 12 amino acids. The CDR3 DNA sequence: TGCGCCAGCAGCCAAGAGTTCGGTGGCTACACCTTC. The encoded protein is CASSQEFGGYTF.

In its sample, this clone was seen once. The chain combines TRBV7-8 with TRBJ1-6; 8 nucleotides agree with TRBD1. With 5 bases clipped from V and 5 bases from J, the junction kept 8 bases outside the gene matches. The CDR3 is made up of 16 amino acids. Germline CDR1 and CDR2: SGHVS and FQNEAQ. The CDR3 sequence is CASSLPGQGNNSPLHF. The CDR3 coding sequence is TGTGCCAGCAGCCTTCCCGGACAGGGCAATAATTCACCCCTCCACTTT.

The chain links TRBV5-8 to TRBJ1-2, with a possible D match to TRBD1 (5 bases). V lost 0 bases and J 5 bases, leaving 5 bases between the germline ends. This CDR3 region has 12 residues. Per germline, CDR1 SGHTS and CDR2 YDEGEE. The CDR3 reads CASSLGQYGYTF. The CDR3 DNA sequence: TGTGCCAGCAGCTTGGGACAGTATGGCTACACCTTC. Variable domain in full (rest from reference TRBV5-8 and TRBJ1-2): EAGVTQSPTHLIKTRGQQATLRCSPISGHTSVYWYQQALGLGLQFLLWYDEGEERNRGNFPPRFSGRQFPNYSSELNVNALELEDSALYLCASSLGQYGYTFGSGTRLTVV.

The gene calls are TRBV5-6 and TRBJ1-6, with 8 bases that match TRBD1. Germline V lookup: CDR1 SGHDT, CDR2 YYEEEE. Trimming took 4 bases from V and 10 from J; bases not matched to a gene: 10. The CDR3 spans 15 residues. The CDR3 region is CASSRLDRGESPLHF. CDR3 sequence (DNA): TGTGCCAGCAGCAGATTAGACAGGGGAGAATCACCCCTCCACTTT.

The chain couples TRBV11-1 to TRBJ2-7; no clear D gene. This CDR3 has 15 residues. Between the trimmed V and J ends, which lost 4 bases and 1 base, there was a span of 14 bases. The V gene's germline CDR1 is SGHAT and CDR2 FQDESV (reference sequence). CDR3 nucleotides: TGTGCCAGCAGCTCGCCCCCCGGAGCGTCCTACGAGCAGTACTTC. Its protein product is CASSSPPGASYEQYF. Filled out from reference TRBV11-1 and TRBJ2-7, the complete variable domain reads EAEVAQSPRYKITEKSQAVAFWCDPISGHATLYWYRQILGQGPELLVQFQDESVVDDSQLPKDRFSAERLKGVDSTLKIQPAELGDSAMYLCASSSPPGASYEQYFGPGTRLTVT.

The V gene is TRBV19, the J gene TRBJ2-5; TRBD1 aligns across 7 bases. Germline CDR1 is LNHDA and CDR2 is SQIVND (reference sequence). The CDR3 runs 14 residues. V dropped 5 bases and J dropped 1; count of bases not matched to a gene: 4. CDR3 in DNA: TGTGCCAGTAGTGGGCAGGGGGTCCAAGAGACCCAGTACTTC. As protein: CASSGQGVQETQYF.

The CDR3 nucleotides read TGTGCCAGCAGCTACCAGACAGGCCCCCTCAACGAGCAGTACTTC. Amino acids: CASSYQTGPLNEQYF. The V call is TRBV11-3, the J call TRBJ2-7; perhaps TRBD1 as D (6 bases). Germline V CDR1 and CDR2: SGHNT, YENEEA. CDR3 size: 15 residues. Between the trimmed V and J ends, which lost 4 bases and 5 bases, there was a span of 18 bases.

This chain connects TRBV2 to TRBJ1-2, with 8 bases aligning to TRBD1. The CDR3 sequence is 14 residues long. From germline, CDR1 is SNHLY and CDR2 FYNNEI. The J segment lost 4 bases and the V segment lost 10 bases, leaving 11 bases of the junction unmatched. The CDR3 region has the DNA TGTGCCACCCGGGGGGCAGGGGGCCCCTATGGCTACACCTTC. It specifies CATRGAGGPYGYTF. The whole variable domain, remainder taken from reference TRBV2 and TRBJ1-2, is EPEVTQTPSHQVTQMGQEVILRCVPISNHLYFYWYRQILGQKVEFLVSFYNNEISEKSEIFDDQFSVERPDGSNFTLKIRSTKLEDSAMYFCATRGAGGPYGYTFGSGTRLTVV.

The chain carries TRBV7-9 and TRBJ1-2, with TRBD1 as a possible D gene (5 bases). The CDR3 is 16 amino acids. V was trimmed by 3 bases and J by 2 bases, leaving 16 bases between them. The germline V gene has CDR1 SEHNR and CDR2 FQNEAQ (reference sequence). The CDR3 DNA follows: TGTGCCAGCAGCTTTGGCGGGGGGGTTGTCAACTATGGCTACACCTTC. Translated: CASSFGGGVVNYGYTF.

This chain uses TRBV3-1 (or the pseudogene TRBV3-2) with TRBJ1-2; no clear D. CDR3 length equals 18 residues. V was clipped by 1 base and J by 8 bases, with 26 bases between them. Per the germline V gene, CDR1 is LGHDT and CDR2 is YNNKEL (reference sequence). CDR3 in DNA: TGTGCCAGCAGCCAAGGCTACCTTGGGCAGACGAATAACTGGGGCTACACCTTC. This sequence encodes CASSQGYLGQTNNWGYTF.